This T cell receptor beta chain is from a study of T-cell reconstitution after alpha-beta-depleted transplantation in children. There are a few counts of this clonotype. The CDR3 is 15 amino acids. From germline, CDR1 is SEHNR and CDR2 FQNEAQ (reference sequence). Trimming cost V 4 bases and J 0 bases, with 13 bases left between them. Preparation of the TCRbeta library used unique molecular identifiers. TCRdb re-called the PCR reads with MiXCR, one entry per CDR3 protein. There are roughly 300,000 distinct CDR3 sequences in the sample; about a tenth occur only once, and approximately 2.3% lies in the top ten.

The genes are TRBV7-9 and TRBJ2-7; D is possibly TRBD2 (5 bases). The receptor was derived from a human donor who donated a stem cell graft to a child with acute lymphoblastic leukemia. Sequenced here: PBMCs from the stem cell graft donor, sampled from the stem cell graft. CDR3 region: CASSYEGRDSYEQYF. The CDR3 DNA is TGTGCCAGCAGCTACGAGGGCCGGGACTCCTACGAGCAGTACTTC. Filled out from reference TRBV7-9 and TRBJ2-7, the complete variable domain reads DTGVSQNPRHKITKRGQNVTFRCDPISEHNRLYWYRQTLGQGPEFLTYFQNEAQLEKSRLLSDRFSAERPKGSFSTLEIQRTEQGDSAMYLCASSYEGRDSYEQYFGPGTRLTVT.